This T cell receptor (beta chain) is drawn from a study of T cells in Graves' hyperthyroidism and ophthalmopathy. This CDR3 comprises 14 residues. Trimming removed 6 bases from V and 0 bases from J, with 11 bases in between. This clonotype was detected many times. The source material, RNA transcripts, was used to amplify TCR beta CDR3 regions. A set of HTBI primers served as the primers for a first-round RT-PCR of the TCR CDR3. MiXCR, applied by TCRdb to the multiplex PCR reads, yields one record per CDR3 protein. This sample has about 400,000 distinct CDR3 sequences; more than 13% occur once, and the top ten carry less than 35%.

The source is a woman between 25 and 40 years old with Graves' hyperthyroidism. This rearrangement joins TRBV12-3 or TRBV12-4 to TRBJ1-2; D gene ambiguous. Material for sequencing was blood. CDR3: CASSRRRTNYGYTF. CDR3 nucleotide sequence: TGTGCCAGCAGCCGCAGGCGAACTAACTATGGCTACACCTTC.